The 21 T cell receptor beta chains presented below share a single source sample, sequenced in a study of blood T cell repertoires in COVID-19. Assay: immunoSEQ multiplex PCR; the TCRdb copy retains only in-frame clones and omits some. The table records roughly 110,000 clones, approximately 90% of them present only once. The specimen sequenced was peripheral blood. The receptors derive from a woman aged 70-85 years who had recovered from COVID-19.

This clone appeared a few times. This chain joins TRBV21-1 and TRBJ2-2; the table's D gene call, TRBD1, was not cross checked with the DNA. TRBV21-1 is reported as a pseudogene. The CDR3 length is 17 residues. CDR3 loop: CATQRAEDRRGTGELFF. The CDR3 DNA is TGTGCCACCCAGAGGGCGGAGGACAGGAGGGGGACCGGGGAGCTGTTTTTT.

The chain is built from TRBV7-9 and TRBJ2-5; 8 bases align to TRBD2. The CDR3 runs 15 residues. Germline V gene data show CDR1 as SEHNR and CDR2 as FQNEAQ (reference sequence). V gave up 0 bases and J gave up 7 bases; unmatched junction bases: 7. CDR3 protein: CASSLAPGLDGTQYF. The DNA of the CDR3 is TGTGCCAGCAGCTTAGCACCGGGACTAGATGGGACCCAGTACTTC.

The V and J genes are TRBV7-6 and TRBJ2-5, with TRBD2 matching over 9 bases. The germline gives CDR1 SGHVS, CDR2 FNYEAQ. After removal of 1 base from V and 5 bases from J, the junction contained 8 bases not matched to a gene. The CDR3 has 16 residues. The DNA for the CDR3 is TGTGCCAGCAGCTTAGAAGGCGGGAGGGCCTCCGAGACCCAGTACTTC. Protein product: CASSLEGGRASETQYF. The full variable domain, completed using reference TRBV7-6 and TRBJ2-5, is GAGVSQSPRYKVTKRGQDVALRCDPISGHVSLYWYRQALGQGPEFLTYFNYEAQQDKSGLPNDRFSAERPEGSISTLTIQRTEQRDSAMYRCASSLEGGRASETQYFGPGTRLLVL.

This clone was counted a few times. The chain recombines TRBV24-1 with TRBJ2-3; TRBD2 matches 8 bases. The length of the CDR3 is 15 residues. Germline V gene lookup returns CDR1 KGHDR and CDR2 SFDVKD. V lost 3 bases and J lost 6; bases outside the gene matches: 7. The CDR3 sequence is CATSDPSGGGDTQYF. The CDR3 DNA reads as TGTGCCACCAGTGATCCCAGCGGGGGAGGCGATACGCAGTATTTT.

The chain is built from TRBV21-1 and TRBJ1-2. TRBV21-1 has pseudogene status. The CDR3 has 16 residues. CDR3 sequence (DNA): TGTGCCAGCAGCAACAACACCCATAGCCTGAACTATGGCTACACCTTC. This sequence encodes CASSNNTHSLNYGYTF.

This chain uses TRBV19 with TRBJ1-1, with D unclear. Trimming took 7 bases from V and 4 from J, leaving 10 bases between them. This CDR3 spans 12 amino acids. Germline-derived CDR1 and CDR2 are LNHDA and SQIVND (reference sequence). The CDR3 sequence is CASTFSGTEAFF. As DNA, the CDR3 is TGTGCCAGTACGTTCTCGGGCACTGAAGCTTTCTTT.

This chain links TRBV6-6 with TRBJ2-3; 8 bases align to TRBD2. V lost 2 bases, J lost 2 bases, and 3 bases stayed unmatched. CDR1 is MNHNY and CDR2 is SVGAGI in the germline V gene (reference sequence). This CDR3 region has 15 residues. Here the CDR3 reads CASSYLREATDTQYF. The CDR3 bases are TGTGCCAGCAGTTACCTGCGGGAGGCCACAGATACGCAGTATTTT.

The chain links TRBV29-1 to TRBJ1-5; 8 bases line up with TRBD1. The CDR3 runs to 14 residues. Germline assignment: CDR1 SQVTM and CDR2 ANQGSEA. Unmatched junction bases numbered 4, after V lost 4 bases and J lost 2 bases. The DNA for the CDR3 is TGCAGCGTTGGAGAGGGACAGGGCAATCAGCCCCAGCATTTT. Encoded protein: CSVGEGQGNQPQHF. The variable domain in full, with the rest retrieved from reference TRBV29-1 and TRBJ1-5, is SAVISQKPSRDICQRGTSLTIQCQVDSQVTMMFWYRQQPGQSLTLIATANQGSEATYESGFVIDKFPISRPNLTFSTLTVSNMSPEDSSIYLCSVGEGQGNQPQHFGDGTRLSIL.

The rearrangement links TRBV29-1 to TRBJ2-3; tentative D call: TRBD2 (6 bases). V gave up 7 bases and J gave up 1 base, with 9 bases separating them. CDR1 is SQVTM, CDR2 ANQGSEA, per germline. The CDR3 runs to 12 residues. The DNA for the CDR3 is TGCAGCGAAAGGGAGGGCACAGATACGCAGTATTTT. It codes for CSEREGTDTQYF.

This clone was recorded only once. This rearrangement joins TRBV6-5 to TRBJ1-5; no clear D gene. The CDR3 runs to 12 residues. Germline assignment: CDR1 MNHEY and CDR2 SVGAGI. Trimming took 4 bases from V and 6 from J, leaving 7 bases between them. CDR3 bases: TGTGCCAGCAGTTTAGGGAGTCAGCCCCAGCATTTT. Translated, it gives CASSLGSQPQHF.

In the case of this clone: Other nucleotide sequences from this sample produce the same CDR3. This chain joins TRBV28 and TRBJ2-7; TRBD2 matches 8 bases. CDR3 length equals 14 residues. The germline V gene encodes CDR1 MDHEN and CDR2 SYDVKM. Germline trimming cut 2 bases from V and 3 bases from J; bases unmatched to any gene: 3. The CDR3: CASSLAGGSYEQYF. CDR3 in DNA: TGTGCCAGCAGTTTAGCGGGAGGTAGCTACGAGCAGTACTTC.

This clone was found a few times. The chain has TRBV4-1 and TRBJ1-1; TRBD1 is a possible D gene (6 bases). The V end was cut by 4 bases, the J end by 6 bases, with 12 bases between. CDR1 and CDR2 (germline): MGHRA, YSYEKL. This CDR3 has 13 amino acids. CDR3 nucleotides: TGCGCCAGCAGCCTGACAGGTATCGCTGAAGCTTTCTTT. This encodes CASSLTGIAEAFF.

Concerning this clone itself: The junction and the germline gene differ at one end; a read error may be behind it. The genes are TRBV5-1 and TRBJ1-1, with 7 bases matching TRBD1. Germline V gene data show CDR1 as SGHRS and CDR2 as YFSETQ. The length of the CDR3 is 13 residues. The CDR3 nucleotides are TGCGCCAGCAGCCGGGGACAGAACAATGAAGCTTTCTTT. It is translated as CASSRGQNNEAFF.

The chain carries TRBV28 and TRBJ2-1; 8 nucleotides match TRBD2. The CDR3 is 14 amino acids. Germline V gives CDR1 MDHEN, CDR2 SYDVKM. The V gene end was trimmed by 7 bases and the J gene end by 4 bases; junction bases not matched to a gene: 6. CDR3 sequence: CASTRGGSYNEQFF. The CDR3, as DNA: TGTGCCAGCACCCGCGGGGGGTCTTACAATGAGCAGTTCTTC.

A few counts support this clone. In DNA, the CDR3 is TGTGCCAGCAGCCCTTGGAGGAACGAGCAGTACTTC. Its protein product is CASSPWRNEQYF. The J gene is TRBJ2-7, the V gene TRBV7-2; perhaps TRBD2 as D (5 bases). Germline CDR1 is SGHTA and CDR2 is FQGNSA. The V and J ends lost 5 bases and 5 bases respectively, with 10 bases between them. CDR3 length: 12 amino acids.

The J gene is TRBJ1-2, the V gene TRBV4-3; D unclear. The CDR3 consists of 15 residues. The ends were cut back, 1 base at V and 2 bases at J, with 11 bases in the middle. Looked up from germline, CDR1 is LGHNA and CDR2 is YSLEER. The chain's CDR3 is CASSQAGIGNYGYTF. DNA for the CDR3: TGCGCCAGCAGCCAAGCGGGTATTGGGAACTATGGCTACACCTTC.

The rearrangement uses TRBV7-9 and TRBJ2-2, with TRBD1 matching 8 bases. With 5 bases clipped from V and 1 base from J, the junction kept 9 bases outside the gene matches. The germline V gene has CDR1 SEHNR and CDR2 FQNEAQ (reference sequence). CDR3 length equals 17 residues. CDR3 in DNA: TGTGCCAGCAGCGCAATTCAGGGGGCCCAGAACACCGGGGAGCTGTTTTTT. Amino acid sequence: CASSAIQGAQNTGELFF.

CDR3 sequence reads: CAWSRRLSDGYTF. DNA for the CDR3: TGTGCCTGGAGTAGGAGGCTGTCGGATGGCTACACCTTC. This chain joins TRBV30 and TRBJ1-2; D unclear. The V end was cut by 2 bases, the J end by 6 bases, with 13 bases between. Germline V gene sequence: CDR1 GTSNPN, CDR2 SVGIG (reference sequence). CDR3 length: 13 amino acids.

The gene calls are TRBV2 and TRBJ1-2; 11 positions match TRBD1. V lost 8 bases to trimming and J lost 4 bases; unmatched junction nucleotides: 6. The CDR3 contains 14 residues. The germline V gene encodes CDR1 SNHLY and CDR2 FYNNEI. The CDR3 region is CASGDRGASYGYTF. The CDR3 DNA reads as TGTGCCAGCGGGGACAGGGGGGCTTCCTATGGCTACACCTTC.

This chain links TRBV18 with TRBJ2-1; D possibly corresponds to TRBD1 (6 bases). V dropped 3 bases and J dropped 5 bases, with 11 bases sitting between them. CDR1 KGHSH and CDR2 LQKENI come from the germline V gene. The length of the CDR3 is 14 residues. The CDR3 loop is CASSPPQGHNEQFF. The CDR3 DNA sequence: TGTGCCAGCTCACCCCCACAGGGCCACAATGAGCAGTTCTTC.

This clone occurred once. The chain combines TRBV2 with TRBJ1-4; 7 bases align to TRBD1. The trim removed 6 bases at V and 2 bases at J, leaving 6 bases unmatched. The CDR3 totals 15 residues. Germline values: CDR1 SNHLY, CDR2 FYNNEI. The CDR3 nucleotides are TGTGCCAGCAGGGCCAGGGGGGTGACTAATGAAAAACTGTTTTTT. Its translation is CASRARGVTNEKLFF.